This entry features one T cell receptor (beta chain) sequence. This sample stems from a study of blood T cell repertoires in COVID-19. J lost 8 bases, V lost 1 base, and 11 bases had no gene match. Germline CDR1 and CDR2: SGHTA and FQGNSA. This CDR3 comprises 16 residues. Methods used by the authors: Nucleated cell counts were estimated from reference gene primer amplification. The repertoire was sequenced with immunoSEQ multiplex PCR; TCRdb's copy has only in-frame clones and lacks some. V and J calls and clone size follow that table, whereas D and trimming were derived from the DNA. This sample yields about 130,000 clones, of which roughly 89% are seen a single time; more than 15% belongs to the top ten.

This TCR derives from a man aged 50 to 59 with active or convalescent COVID-19. Sequences were obtained from peripheral blood. The chain links TRBV7-2 to TRBJ2-4; 7 nucleotides agree with TRBD2. The CDR3 sequence is CASSLDGGSGIDIQYF. The CDR3 DNA is TGTGCCAGCAGCTTAGACGGCGGGAGTGGTATTGACATTCAGTACTTC. Using reference TRBV7-2 and TRBJ2-4 for the parts outside the CDR3, the full variable domain is GAGVSQSPSNKVTEKGKDVELRCDPISGHTALYWYRQSLGQGLEFLIYFQGNSAPDKSGLPSDRFSAERTGGSVSTLTIQRTQQEDSAVYLCASSLDGGSGIDIQYFGAGTRLSVL.